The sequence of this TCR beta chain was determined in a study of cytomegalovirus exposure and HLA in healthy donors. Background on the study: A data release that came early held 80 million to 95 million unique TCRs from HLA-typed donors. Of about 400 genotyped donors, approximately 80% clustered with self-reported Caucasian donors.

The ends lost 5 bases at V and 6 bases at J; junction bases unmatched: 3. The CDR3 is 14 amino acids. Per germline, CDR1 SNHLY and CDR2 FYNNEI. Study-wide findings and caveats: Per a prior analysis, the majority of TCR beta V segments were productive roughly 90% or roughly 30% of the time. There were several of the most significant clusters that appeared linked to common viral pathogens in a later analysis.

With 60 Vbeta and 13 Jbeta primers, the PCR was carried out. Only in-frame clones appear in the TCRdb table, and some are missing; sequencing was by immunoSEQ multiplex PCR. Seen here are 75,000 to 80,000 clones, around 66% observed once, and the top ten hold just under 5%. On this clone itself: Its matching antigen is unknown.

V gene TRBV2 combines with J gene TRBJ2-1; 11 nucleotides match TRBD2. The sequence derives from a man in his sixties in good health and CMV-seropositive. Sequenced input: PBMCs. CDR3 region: CASSRLAGSNEQFF. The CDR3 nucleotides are TGTGCCAGCAGTCGACTAGCGGGAAGCAATGAGCAGTTCTTC.